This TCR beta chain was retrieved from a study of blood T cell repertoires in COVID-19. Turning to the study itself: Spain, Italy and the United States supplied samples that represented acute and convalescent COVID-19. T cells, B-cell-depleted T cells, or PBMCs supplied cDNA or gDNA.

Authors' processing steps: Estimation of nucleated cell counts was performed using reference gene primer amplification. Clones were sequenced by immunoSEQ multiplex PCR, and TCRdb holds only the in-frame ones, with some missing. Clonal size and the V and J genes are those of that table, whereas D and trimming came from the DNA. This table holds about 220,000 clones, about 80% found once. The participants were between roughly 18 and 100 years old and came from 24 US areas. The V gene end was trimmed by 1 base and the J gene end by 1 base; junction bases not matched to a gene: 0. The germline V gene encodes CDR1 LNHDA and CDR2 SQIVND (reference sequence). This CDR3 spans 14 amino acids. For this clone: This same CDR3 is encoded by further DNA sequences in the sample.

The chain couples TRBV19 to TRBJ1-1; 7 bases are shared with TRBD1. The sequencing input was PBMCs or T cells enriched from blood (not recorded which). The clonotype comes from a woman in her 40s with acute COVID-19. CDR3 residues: CASSIGQGNTEAFF. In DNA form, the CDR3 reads TGTGCCAGTAGTATAGGACAGGGGAACACTGAAGCTTTCTTT.